The 2 T cell receptor beta chains in this list originate from one sample, sequenced in a study of beta chain features in type 1 diabetes. The study, taken as a whole, reports: Across all four CD4+ subsets, people with type 1 diabetes showed modestly shorter TCRB CDR3s.

All of the isolated RNA was reverse transcribed, so expressed TCRB transcripts were sequenced. The table came from immunoSEQ multiplex PCR; TCRdb's copy has only in-frame clones and leaves some out. This table holds about 190,000 clones, 7.8% found once. Their recognized antigens are unknown. What was sequenced was central memory CD4+ T cells from blood. Receptors originate from a woman aged 40 to 50 with type 1 diabetes.

This clone has just a few counts. The rearrangement uses TRBV14 and TRBJ2-7; 9 nucleotides match TRBD2. Germline V gene lookup returns CDR1 SGHDN and CDR2 FVKESK. The V gene end was trimmed by 1 base and the J gene end by 2 bases; junction bases not matched to a gene: 3. This CDR3 has 15 residues. CDR3 sequence reads: CASSQASGGTYEQYF. The CDR3 region has the DNA TGTGCCAGCAGCCAAGCAAGCGGGGGGACCTACGAGCAGTACTTC.

The chain couples TRBV5-1 to TRBJ1-4; TRBD1 aligns across 10 bases. Germline values: CDR1 SGHRS, CDR2 YFSETQ. J lost 1 base, V lost 3 bases, and 3 bases had no gene match. CDR3 size: 16 residues. The CDR3 nucleotides are TGCGCCAGCAGCTCAGGGGACAGGGGAACTAATGAAAAACTGTTTTTT. It codes for CASSSGDRGTNEKLFF.